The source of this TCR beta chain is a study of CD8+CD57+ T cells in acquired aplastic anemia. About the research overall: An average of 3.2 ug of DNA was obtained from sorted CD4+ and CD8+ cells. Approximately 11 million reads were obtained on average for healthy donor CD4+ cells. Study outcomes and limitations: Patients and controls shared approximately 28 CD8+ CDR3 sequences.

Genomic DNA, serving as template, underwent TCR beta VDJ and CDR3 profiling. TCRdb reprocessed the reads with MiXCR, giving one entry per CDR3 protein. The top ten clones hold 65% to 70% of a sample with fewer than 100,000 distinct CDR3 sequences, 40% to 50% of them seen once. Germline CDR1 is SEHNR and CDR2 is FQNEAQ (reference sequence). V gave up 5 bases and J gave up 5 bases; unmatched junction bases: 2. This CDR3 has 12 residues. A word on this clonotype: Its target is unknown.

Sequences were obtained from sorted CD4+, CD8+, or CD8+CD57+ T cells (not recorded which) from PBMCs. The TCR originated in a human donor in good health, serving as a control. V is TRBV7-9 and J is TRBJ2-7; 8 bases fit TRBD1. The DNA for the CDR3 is TGTGCCAGCAGCCCAGGGGGCAACGAGCAGTACTTC. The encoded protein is CASSPGGNEQYF.